This T cell receptor beta chain was profiled in a study of T cell changes during pregnancy in multiple sclerosis. This CDR3 region has 17 residues. CDR1 LNHDA and CDR2 SQIVND come from the germline V gene (reference sequence). Trimming removed 4 bases at V and 0 bases at J, with 18 bases between. Sequenced by immunoSEQ multiplex PCR; TCRdb stores in-frame clones only, minus some. The data show just under 50,000 clones, around 94% seen once. This sequence joins TRBV19 and TRBJ1-2, with D hard to call. This clonotype was obtained from a female donor with multiple sclerosis, enrolled in a pregnancy study. The source material was CD4+ T cells from peripheral blood mononuclear cells, sampled in the third trimester of pregnancy. CDR3 amino acids: CASSTPARPRANYGYTF. In DNA, the CDR3 is TGTGCCAGTAGTACTCCCGCACGCCCAAGAGCTAACTATGGCTACACCTTC.